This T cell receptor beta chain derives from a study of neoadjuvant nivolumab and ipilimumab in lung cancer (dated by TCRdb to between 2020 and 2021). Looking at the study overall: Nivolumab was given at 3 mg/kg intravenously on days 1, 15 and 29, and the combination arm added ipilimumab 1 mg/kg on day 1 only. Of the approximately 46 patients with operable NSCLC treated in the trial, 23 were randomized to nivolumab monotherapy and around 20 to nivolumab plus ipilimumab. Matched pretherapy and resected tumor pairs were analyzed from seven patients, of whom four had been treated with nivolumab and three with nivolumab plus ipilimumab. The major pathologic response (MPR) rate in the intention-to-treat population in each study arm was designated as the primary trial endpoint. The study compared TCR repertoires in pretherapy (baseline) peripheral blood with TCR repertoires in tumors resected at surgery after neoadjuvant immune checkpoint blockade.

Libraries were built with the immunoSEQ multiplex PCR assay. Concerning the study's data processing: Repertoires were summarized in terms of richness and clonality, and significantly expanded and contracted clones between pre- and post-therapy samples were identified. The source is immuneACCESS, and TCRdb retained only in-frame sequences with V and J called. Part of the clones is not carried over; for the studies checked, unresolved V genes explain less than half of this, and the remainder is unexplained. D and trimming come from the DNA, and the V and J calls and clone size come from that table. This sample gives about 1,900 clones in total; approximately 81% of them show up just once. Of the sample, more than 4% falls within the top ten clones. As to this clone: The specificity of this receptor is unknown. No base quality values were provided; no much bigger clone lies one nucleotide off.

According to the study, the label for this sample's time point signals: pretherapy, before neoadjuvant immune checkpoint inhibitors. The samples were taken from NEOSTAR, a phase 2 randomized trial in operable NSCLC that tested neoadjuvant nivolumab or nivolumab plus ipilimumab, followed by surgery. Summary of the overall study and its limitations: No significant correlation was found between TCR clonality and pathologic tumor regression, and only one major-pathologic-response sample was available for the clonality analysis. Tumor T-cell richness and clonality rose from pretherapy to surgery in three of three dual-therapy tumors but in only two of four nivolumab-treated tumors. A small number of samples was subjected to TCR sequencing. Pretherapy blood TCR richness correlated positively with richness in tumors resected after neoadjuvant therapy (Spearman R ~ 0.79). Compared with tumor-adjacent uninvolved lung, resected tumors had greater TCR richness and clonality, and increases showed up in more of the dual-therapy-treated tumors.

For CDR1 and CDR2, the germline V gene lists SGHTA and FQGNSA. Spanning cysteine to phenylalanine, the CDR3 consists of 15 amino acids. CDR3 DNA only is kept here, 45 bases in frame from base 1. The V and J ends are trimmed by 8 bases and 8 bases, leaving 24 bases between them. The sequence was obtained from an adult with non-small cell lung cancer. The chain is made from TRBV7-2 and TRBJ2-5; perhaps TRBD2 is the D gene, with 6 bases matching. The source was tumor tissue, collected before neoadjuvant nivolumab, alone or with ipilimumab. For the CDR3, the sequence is CASGNGGPRSPTQYF. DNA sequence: TGTGCCAGCGGCAACGGAGGGCCTCGGTCTCCCACCCAGTACTTC. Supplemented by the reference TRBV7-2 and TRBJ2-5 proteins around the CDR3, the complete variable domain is GAGVSQSPSNKVTEKGKDVELRCDPISGHTALYWYRQSLGQGLEFLIYFQGNSAPDKSGLPSDRFSAERTGGSVSTLTIQRTQQEDSAVYLCASGNGGPRSPTQYFGPGTRLLVL.